The entry below gives a single TCR beta chain sequence along with its context. Its target is unknown. TCRdb's table, derived via immunoSEQ multiplex PCR, lists solely in-frame clones and lacks some. The sample lists over a million clones; around 97% were seen once. Germline V CDR1 and CDR2: MDHEN, SYDVKM. V shed 7 bases, J shed 2 bases, and the junction held 8 bases outside the gene matches. This CDR3 has 17 residues. These data are taken from a study of shared clonotypes between healthy human individuals. Study outcomes and limitations: Among donors, clonotype sharing was expected to be affected by sequencing depth. Non-shared clonotypes showed lower generation probabilities than clonotypes common to all four donors. Shared clonotypes: about 4.6% naive CD4, around 3.4% naive CD8, roughly 2.4% memory CD4, 0.4% to 0.5% memory CD8.

The clonotype was recovered from a man aged 25 to 45 in good health. The sample consisted of naive CD4+ T cells sorted from blood. This sample's subset: CD45RA+ positively selected. The genes are TRBV28 and TRBJ2-7; TRBD2 matches 16 bases. The CDR3, as DNA: TGTGCCAGCACCTCCGGGACTAGCGGGAGGGCCGCCTACGAGCAGTACTTC. Translated: CASTSGTSGRAAYEQYF.